This T cell receptor (beta chain) was recorded in a study of cytomegalovirus exposure and HLA in healthy donors (dated by TCRdb to about 2017). Regarding the complete study: In an earlier analysis of 550 to 750 of the donors, about 270 Gb of sequence data and 90 million to 120 million unique TCR beta sequences from 180 million or so T cells were reported. The study profiled the T cell repertoires of more than 500 subjects by immunosequencing and related them to cytomegalovirus serostatus. Typing coverage varied by locus: about 620-630 donors for A, B, C, DRB1 and DQB1; around 560 for DQA1; around 610 for DPA1; about 450 for DPB1. The study was designed to test whether signatures of past pathogen exposure could be identified by cataloging public T cell receptors. In an earlier analysis of 587 of the donors, high-throughput TCR beta sequencing was used to judge whether each TCR beta V gene segment behaved as functional or pseudogenic. An early release covering over 500 HLA-typed donors comprised about 300 gigabases of sequencing data and 65 million to 100 million unique TCR sequences. Four to six DR-DQ haplotypes were handled as single units for association and clustering, since linkage in the cohort was strong. A later analysis re-analyzed previously published TCR beta repertoires from roughly 630 donors and added high-resolution HLA genotyping to study TCR occurrence patterns. Donor age, sex, ethnicity and CMV serostatus were collected together with the repertoire data. Of the 350 to 450 genotyped donors, 80% to 90% were placed in the genetic ancestry cluster associated with self-reported Caucasian donors. In a later genetic analysis, genome-wide SNP genotypes for about 55% of the roughly 700 donors were used, and that subset was treated as a discovery cohort. On average, roughly 240,000 unique TCR beta nucleotide sequences were sequenced per donor among fewer than 500 genotyped donors of the cohort, with roughly 18% of those sequences being non-productive. Along with the roughly 670-subject first cohort, a separate validation cohort of over a hundred different subjects was used. Every repertoire in the discovery cohort had been generated on one and the same sequencing platform. In the later analysis, no new phenotypic data were used to find candidate immune exposures; instead, reliance was placed on TCR beta sequences and their occurrence across donors. HLA typing covered class I and class II loci at four-digit resolution. To predict cytomegalovirus infection status, the study brought together high-throughput TCR immunosequencing, statistical association of individual TCRs with disease status, and machine learning.

According to the germline V gene, CDR1 reads MDHEN and CDR2 reads SYDVKM. Deletion took 5 bases off V and 4 bases off J, with a span of 17 bases between the germline ends. Its CDR3 holds 16 amino acids, cysteine through phenylalanine. The kept DNA is CDR3 alone, 48 bases in frame from the first base. Overall study outcomes, separate from this receptor: Because the 87-base-pair reads could not distinguish some IMGT-functional V segments, including TRBV6-2 and TRBV6-3, those segments were excluded. The only immune exposure information available for the cohort was CMV serostatus. In vitro tests confirmed that a few of the cytomegalovirus-associated TCR beta chains recognize cytomegalovirus antigens. In a later analysis, several top co-occurrence clusters were reported to appear linked to parvovirus B19, influenza, CMV and Epstein-Barr virus. Roughly 15 rarely observed V segments, including chromosome 9 orphons, were excluded from the earlier analysis of approximately 500 of the donors because counts were too low. The classifier was reported to diagnose cytomegalovirus status with high specificity and sensitivity in both the original and validation cohorts. The sequencing pipeline was judged likely to have produced a cluster of highly shared sequence variants as a technical artifact. A further reported finding was that TCR beta sequences accurately predicted the HLA-A and HLA-B alleles for most subjects in the first cohort. Roughly uniform sequencing depth across donors was assumed in presence/absence analyses, although this assumption may not hold. An association between a missense DCLRE1C variant and V-gene and J-gene trimming of TCR beta chains was found in a later genetic analysis and replicated in an independent cohort. Across donors, most TCR sequences were observed very rarely, whereas some public TCRs were present in many individuals. In an earlier analysis of around 500 of the donors, most TCR beta V segments appeared in productive rearrangements about 87% or about 30% of the time, broadly matching IMGT annotations. Assigning TCR associations to individual alleles was difficult when HLA alleles, especially DR and DQ, strongly co-occurred. Specific HLA alleles were associated with around 18,000 TCR beta sequences at a false discovery rate of 0.05 in a later analysis. Correlated functional status among segregating V segments might be attributable to linkage disequilibrium, but an unknown experimental factor could not be ruled out. In a later analysis, HLA-associated TCR beta chains showed more clonal expansion and lower generation probabilities than non-associated chains that were equally common. A later analysis found that most CMV-associated TCR beta chains appeared HLA-restricted, with HLA associations seemingly driven largely by CMV exposure. According to a later analysis, TCR association rates differed among HLA loci, with DRB1 alleles showing the most associated TCRs and HLA-C alleles showing the fewest. In this cohort, only TCR beta chains were sequenced, and detectable features were limited by the absence of alpha or paired-chain data. Because HLA typing was unavailable for some donors at each locus, only the typed subset was used in association tests. A later genetic analysis reported fewer N-insertions in productive TCRs among donors in an Asian-associated ancestry cluster than the roughly 700-donor mean. The authors suggested that the approach could potentially be extended to other disease states and immunological phenotypes. A total of around 150 TCR beta chains were listed by the study as associated with cytomegalovirus.

As to this clone: Its antigen is still unknown. Base-call qualities are not available, and no considerably larger clone is one nucleotide away.

The cohort comprised under 700 healthy bone marrow donors. Cohort members were all nominally healthy when sampled, although unrecorded immune exposures were likely present. The donor was CMV seronegative and belonged to the group of 352 seronegative cohort members. Every donor gave a peripheral blood sample, and the peripheral blood mononuclear cells from that sample were used for TCR beta sequencing. Genomic DNA was extracted from the blood cell samples with the Qiagen DNeasy Blood Extraction Kit. The library came from the immunoSEQ multiplex PCR assay. For the multiplex PCR, a mixture combining 60 forward primers for TCR Vbeta segments and 13 reverse primers for TCR Jbeta segments was used. The CDR3 region of rearranged TCR beta genes was amplified from genomic DNA with a multiplex PCR assay. Amplified TCR beta libraries were sequenced as 87-base-pair reads on the Illumina HiSeq System. The study's processing was this. A later analysis counted some 74 million unique TCR beta chains across the 666 repertoires, and some 11 million of these chains were shared by at least two donors. A nearest-neighbor algorithm error-corrected the raw reads and collapsed the reads into unique sequences, merging closely related sequences to remove PCR and sequencing errors. V, D and J gene segments were assigned by aligning CDR3 sequences to IMGT reference sequences. Each retained sequence needed at least a six-nucleotide match to both a V gene segment and a J gene segment. A rearrangement was called productive if the CDR3 had no stop codons and remained in frame with V and J, and every other rearrangement was called non-productive. CDR3 was defined by IMGT convention, running from the second conserved V-encoded cysteine to the conserved J-encoded phenylalanine. The earlier analysis of 587 of the donors excluded sequences that lacked an unambiguous match to a single V gene segment. An earlier analysis of 500 to 700 of the donors classified V segments as functional when productive rearrangements were above 56.7% and as segregating when the standard deviation between donors was above 5%. A statistical classification framework was built for diagnosing cytomegalovirus status from the catalog of TCR beta chain sequences. In a later analysis, TCR nucleotide sequences were compared against IMGT/GENE-DB human TR gene sequences so that V and J genes could be assigned. In a later analysis, CDR3 sequences and most-parsimonious VDJ recombination scenarios were assigned using the TCRdist pipeline. In a later analysis, each TCR beta chain was defined by its CDR3 amino acid sequence together with its V-gene family, and reads lacking a unique V-gene family were excluded. To address suspected cross-contamination and a sequencing artifact, a later analysis removed 592 highly shared, low-generation-probability nucleotide sequences. For each public chain, a later analysis derived a clonal expansion index from normalized ranks of inferred template counts within each repertoire. In a later analysis, generation probabilities were computed with a VDJ recombination model fitted to out-of-frame rearrangements, and the resulting probabilities were checked against IGoR. A later analysis scored TCR-TCR, TCR-HLA and TCR-CMV co-occurrence with hypergeometric tests, applying a repertoire-size bias correction to TCR pairs. False discovery rates were estimated in a later analysis by permuting HLA or CMV assignments 20 times. In a later analysis, co-occurring TCRs were grouped using DBSCAN, and TCRdist sequence similarity was added for clustering within HLA-allele-positive subsets. For co-occurrence clustering, repertoires with fewer than 30,000 or more than 120,000 public chains were excluded, along with about five repertoires with anomalous nucleotide sharing. Drawn from immuneACCESS, this table holds only the in-frame rearrangements with V and J called that TCRdb kept. Clones are partly lost; checked studies trace under half to an unresolved V gene and leave the rest unexplained. The V and J calls and clone size are taken from that table; D and trimming were inferred from the DNA. The sample table shows more than 85,000 clones, and roughly 82% are seen once. The leading ten clones occupy around 1.2% of the sample.

Material for sequencing was PBMCs. The chain joins TRBV28 to TRBJ2-2, with a weak D call of TRBD1 (5 bases match). The clonotype originates from a woman younger than 30 in good health and CMV-seronegative. The CDR3 in this case is CASSLRTSLSTGELFF. The nucleotide sequence reads as follows: TGTGCCAGCAGTCTACGGACATCCCTGAGCACCGGGGAGCTGTTTTTT.